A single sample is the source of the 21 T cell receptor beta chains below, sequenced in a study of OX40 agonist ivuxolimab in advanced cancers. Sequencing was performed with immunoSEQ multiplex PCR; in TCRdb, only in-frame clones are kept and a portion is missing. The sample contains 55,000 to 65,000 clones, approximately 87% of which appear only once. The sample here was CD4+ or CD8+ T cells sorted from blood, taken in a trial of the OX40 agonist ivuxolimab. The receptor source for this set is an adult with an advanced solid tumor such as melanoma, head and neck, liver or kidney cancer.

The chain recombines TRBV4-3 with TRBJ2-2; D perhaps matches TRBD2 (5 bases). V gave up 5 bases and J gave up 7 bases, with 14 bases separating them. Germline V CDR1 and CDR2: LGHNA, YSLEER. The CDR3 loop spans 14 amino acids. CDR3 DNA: TGCGCCAGCAGCGTTCTCGGTAGCGTCGGGGAGCTGTTTTTT. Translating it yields CASSVLGSVGELFF.

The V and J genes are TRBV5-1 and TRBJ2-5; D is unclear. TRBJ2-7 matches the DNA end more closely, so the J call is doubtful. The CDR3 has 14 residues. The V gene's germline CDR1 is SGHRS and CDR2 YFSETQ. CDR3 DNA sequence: TGCGCCAGCAGCTTTGAACCGGGCTCCTACGAGCAGTACTTC. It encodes CASSFEPGSYEQYF.

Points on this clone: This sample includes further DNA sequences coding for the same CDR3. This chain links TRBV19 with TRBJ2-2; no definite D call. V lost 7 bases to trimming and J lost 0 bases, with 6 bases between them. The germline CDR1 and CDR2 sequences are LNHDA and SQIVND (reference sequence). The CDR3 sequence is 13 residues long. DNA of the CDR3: TGTGCCAGTAACACGGCGAACACCGGGGAGCTGTTTTTT. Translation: CASNTANTGELFF.

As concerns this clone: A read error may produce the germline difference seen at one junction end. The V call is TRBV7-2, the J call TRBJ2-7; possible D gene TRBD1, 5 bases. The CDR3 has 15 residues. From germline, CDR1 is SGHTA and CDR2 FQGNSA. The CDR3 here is CASRLDGRTTYEQYF. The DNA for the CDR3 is TGTGCCAGCAGGTTAGACGGCAGGACAACCTACGAGCAGTACTTC.

The chain's CDR3 is CASSLAPAGGRETQYF. Here the CDR3 DNA reads TGCGCCAGCAGCTTGGCCCCAGCGGGGGGTCGAGAGACCCAGTACTTC. The J gene is TRBJ2-5, the V gene TRBV5-1, with 9 positions matching TRBD2. With 0 bases clipped from V and 4 bases from J, the junction kept 7 bases outside the gene matches. The germline V gene encodes CDR1 SGHRS and CDR2 YFSETQ. The CDR3 contains 16 residues.

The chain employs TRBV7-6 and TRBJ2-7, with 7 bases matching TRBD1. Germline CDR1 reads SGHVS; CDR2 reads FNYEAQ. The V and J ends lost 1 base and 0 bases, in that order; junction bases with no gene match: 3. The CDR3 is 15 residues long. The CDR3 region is CASSLGGQPSYEQYF. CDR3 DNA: TGTGCCAGCAGCTTAGGGGGACAGCCCTCCTACGAGCAGTACTTC.

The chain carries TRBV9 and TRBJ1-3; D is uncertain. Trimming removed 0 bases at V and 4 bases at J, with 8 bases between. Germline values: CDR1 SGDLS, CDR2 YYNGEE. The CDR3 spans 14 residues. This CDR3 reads CASSVDGVGNTIYF. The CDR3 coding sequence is TGTGCCAGCAGCGTAGATGGGGTCGGAAACACCATATATTTT. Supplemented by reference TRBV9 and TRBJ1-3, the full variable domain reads DSGVTQTPKHLITATGQRVTLRCSPRSGDLSVYWYQQSLDQGLQFLIQYYNGEERAKGNILERFSAQQFPDLHSELNLSSLELGDSALYFCASSVDGVGNTIYFGEGSWLTVV.

The CDR3 bases are TGTGCCATTGCGACCGGGAGCACAGATACGCAGTATTTT. Translated: CAIATGSTDTQYF. V usage is TRBV19 and J usage is TRBJ2-3; D is ambiguous. From germline, CDR1 is LNHDA and CDR2 SQIVND (reference sequence). The CDR3 length is 13 residues. Trimming stripped 10 bases from V and 0 bases from J, with 11 bases between.

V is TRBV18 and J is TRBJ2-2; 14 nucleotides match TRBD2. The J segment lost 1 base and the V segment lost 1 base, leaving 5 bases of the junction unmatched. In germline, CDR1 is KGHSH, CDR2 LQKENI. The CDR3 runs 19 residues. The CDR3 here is CASSPRLAGGPRNTGELFF. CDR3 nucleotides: TGTGCCAGCTCACCACGACTAGCGGGGGGGCCCCGGAACACCGGGGAGCTGTTTTTT.

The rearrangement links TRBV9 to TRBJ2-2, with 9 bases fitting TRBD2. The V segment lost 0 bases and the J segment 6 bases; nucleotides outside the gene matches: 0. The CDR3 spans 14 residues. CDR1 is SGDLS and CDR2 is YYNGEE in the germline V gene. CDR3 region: CASSVASGAGELFF. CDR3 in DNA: TGTGCCAGCAGCGTAGCTAGCGGGGCCGGGGAGCTGTTTTTT.

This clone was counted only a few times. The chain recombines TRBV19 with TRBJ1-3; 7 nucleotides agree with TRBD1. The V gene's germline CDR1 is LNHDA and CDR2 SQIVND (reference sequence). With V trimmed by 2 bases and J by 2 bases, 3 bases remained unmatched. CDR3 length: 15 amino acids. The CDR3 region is CASSILQGTGNTIYF. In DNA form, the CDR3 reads TGTGCCAGTAGTATACTACAGGGGACTGGAAACACCATATATTTT.

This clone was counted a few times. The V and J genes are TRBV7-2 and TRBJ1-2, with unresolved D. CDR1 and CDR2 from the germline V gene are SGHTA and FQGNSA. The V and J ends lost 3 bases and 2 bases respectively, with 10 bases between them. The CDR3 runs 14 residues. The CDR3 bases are TGTGCCAGCAGCTTGCTAGCGGGAAACTATGGCTACACCTTC. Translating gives CASSLLAGNYGYTF.

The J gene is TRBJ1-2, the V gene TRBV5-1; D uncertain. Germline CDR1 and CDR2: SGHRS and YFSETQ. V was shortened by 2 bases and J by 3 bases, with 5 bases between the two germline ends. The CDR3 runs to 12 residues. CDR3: CASSFADYGYTF. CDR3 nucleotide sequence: TGCGCCAGCAGCTTCGCAGACTATGGCTACACCTTC.

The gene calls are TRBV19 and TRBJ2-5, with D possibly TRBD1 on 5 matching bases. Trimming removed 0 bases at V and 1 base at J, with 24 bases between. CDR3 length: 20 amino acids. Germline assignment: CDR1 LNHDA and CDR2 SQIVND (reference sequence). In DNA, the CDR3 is TGTGCCAGTAGTATAGATCTACGCAGGGCCCCACCAAGTCCCCAAGAGACCCAGTACTTC. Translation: CASSIDLRRAPPSPQETQYF.

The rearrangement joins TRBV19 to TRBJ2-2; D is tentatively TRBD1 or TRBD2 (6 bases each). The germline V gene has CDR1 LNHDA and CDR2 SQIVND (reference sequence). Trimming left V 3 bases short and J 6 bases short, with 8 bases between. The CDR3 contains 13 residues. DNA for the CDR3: TGTGCCAGTAGTATTAGGGGGGCCGGGGAGCTGTTTTTT. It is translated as CASSIRGAGELFF.

The CDR3 sequence is CASSRGVRNEQFF. The CDR3 nucleotides are TGTGCCAGCAGCCGCGGGGTCCGCAATGAGCAGTTCTTC. The genes are TRBV9 and TRBJ2-1; a possible D gene is TRBD2 (6 bases). Germline lookup yields CDR1 SGDLS and CDR2 YYNGEE. This CDR3 has 13 amino acids. V was shortened by 4 bases and J by 6 bases, with 11 bases between the two germline ends.

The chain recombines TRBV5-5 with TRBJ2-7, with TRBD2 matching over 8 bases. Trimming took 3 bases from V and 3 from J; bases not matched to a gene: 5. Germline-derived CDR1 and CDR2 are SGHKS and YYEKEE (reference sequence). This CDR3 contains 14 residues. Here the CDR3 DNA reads TGTGCCAGCAGCTGGGGACTAGAGGGCTACGAGCAGTACTTC. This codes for CASSWGLEGYEQYF.

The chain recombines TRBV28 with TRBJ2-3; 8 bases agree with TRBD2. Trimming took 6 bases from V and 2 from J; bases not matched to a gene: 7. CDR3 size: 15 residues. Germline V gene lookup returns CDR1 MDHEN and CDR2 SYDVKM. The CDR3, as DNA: TGTGCCAGCAGCTCGGGGGGGCCTTACACAGATACGCAGTATTTT. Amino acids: CASSSGGPYTDTQYF.

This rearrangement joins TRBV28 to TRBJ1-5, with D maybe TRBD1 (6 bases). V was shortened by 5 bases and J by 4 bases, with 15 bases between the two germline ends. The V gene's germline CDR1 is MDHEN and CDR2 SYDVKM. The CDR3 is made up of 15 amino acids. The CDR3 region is CASSPIRGTNQPQHF. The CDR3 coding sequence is TGTGCCAGCAGTCCCATCAGGGGCACGAATCAGCCCCAGCATTTT. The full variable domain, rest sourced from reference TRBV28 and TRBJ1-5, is DVKVTQSSRYLVKRTGEKVFLECVQDMDHENMFWYRQDPGLGLRLIYFSYDVKMKEKGDIPEGYSVSREKKERFSLILESASTNQTSMYLCASSPIRGTNQPQHFGDGTRLSIL.

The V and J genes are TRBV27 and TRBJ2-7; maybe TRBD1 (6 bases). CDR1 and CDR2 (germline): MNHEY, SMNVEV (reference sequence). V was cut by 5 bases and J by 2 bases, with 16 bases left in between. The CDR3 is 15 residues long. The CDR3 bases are TGTGCCAGCAGTCCCCTAGGGGGAAGCCCCTACGAGCAGTACTTC. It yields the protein CASSPLGGSPYEQYF.

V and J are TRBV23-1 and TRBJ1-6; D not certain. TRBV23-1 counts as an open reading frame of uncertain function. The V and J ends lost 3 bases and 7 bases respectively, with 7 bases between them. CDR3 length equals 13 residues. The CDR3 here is CASSHAGNSPLHF. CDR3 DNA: TGCGCCAGCAGTCACGCGGGAAATTCACCCCTCCACTTT.